This is a list of T cell receptor beta chains from one sample in a study of STAT5B mutations in CD4+ large granular lymphocyte leukemia. Sequencing used immunoSEQ multiplex PCR; TCRdb keeps in-frame clones, though not all of them. In the table there are roughly 30,000 clones, more than 60% of which are singletons. The sample taken for sequencing was CD4+ T cells from blood buffy coats. All receptors come from a human donor in good health. Both conserved end residues are part of each CDR3. Fields, in order: V gene, clone size, J gene, D gene, CDR3 protein, CDR3 DNA. A D gene is named only where the DNA matches it firmly. A row's size may be missing; if present it is once, few, many or a size class.

v_gene: TRBV5-1; abundance: NA; j_gene: TRBJ1-1; d_gene: NA; CDR3aa: CASSLAGRAPNTEAFF; CDR3nt: TGCGCCAGCAGCTTGGCCGGTCGCGCACCTAACACTGAAGCTTTCTTT
v_gene: TRBV11-2; abundance: NA; j_gene: TRBJ1-4; d_gene: NA; CDR3aa: CASSFGYGDSNEKLFF; CDR3nt: TGTGCCAGCAGCTTTGGTTACGGAGATTCTAATGAAAAACTGTTTTTT
v_gene: TRBV10-2; abundance: NA; j_gene: TRBJ2-5; d_gene: TRBD1; CDR3aa: CASSELTGSETQYF; CDR3nt: TGCGCCAGCAGTGAGTTGACAGGGTCGGAGACCCAGTACTTC
v_gene: TRBV6-4; abundance: NA; j_gene: TRBJ1-2; d_gene: NA; CDR3aa: CASSEGGYGYTF; CDR3nt: TGTGCCAGCAGTGAGGGGGGCTATGGCTACACCTTC
v_gene: TRBV10-1; abundance: NA; j_gene: TRBJ2-7; d_gene: NA; CDR3aa: CAGSLLSAKGSYEQYF; CDR3nt: TGCGCCGGATCATTGCTTAGCGCGAAAGGCTCCTACGAGCAGTACTTC
v_gene: TRBV27; abundance: NA; j_gene: TRBJ2-3; d_gene: NA; CDR3aa: CASNGRGASTDTQYF; CDR3nt: TGTGCCAGCAACGGCCGGGGGGCTAGCACAGATACGCAGTATTTT
v_gene: TRBV30; abundance: few; j_gene: TRBJ1-1; d_gene: NA; CDR3aa: CAWRKSREAFF; CDR3nt: TGTGCCTGGAGAAAAAGTCGTGAAGCTTTCTTT
v_gene: TRBV7-9; abundance: NA; j_gene: TRBJ1-1; d_gene: NA; CDR3aa: CASSLAASAEAFF; CDR3nt: TGTGCCAGCAGCTTAGCGGCAAGCGCTGAAGCTTTCTTT
v_gene: TRBV11-2; abundance: NA; j_gene: TRBJ2-1; d_gene: TRBD2; CDR3aa: CASSGPVLAGGSEQFF; CDR3nt: TGTGCCAGCAGCGGACCCGTTCTAGCGGGGGGAAGTGAGCAGTTCTTC
v_gene: TRBV5-1; abundance: NA; j_gene: TRBJ2-7; d_gene: TRBD1; CDR3aa: CASSSGTGVLSYEQYF; CDR3nt: TGCGCCAGCAGCTCGGGGACAGGGGTCTTATCCTACGAGCAGTACTTC
v_gene: TRBV19; abundance: NA; j_gene: TRBJ1-1; d_gene: NA; CDR3aa: CASSPHARPHEAFF; CDR3nt: TGTGCCAGTAGTCCCCACGCTAGACCCCATGAAGCTTTCTTT
v_gene: TRBV13; abundance: NA; j_gene: TRBJ1-3; d_gene: NA; CDR3aa: CASSRVGHGANTIYF; CDR3nt: TGTGCCAGCAGTAGAGTAGGACACGGGGCAAACACCATATATTTT
v_gene: TRBV5-1; abundance: few; j_gene: TRBJ1-2; d_gene: NA; CDR3aa: CASSRLQGVNYGYTF; CDR3nt: TGCGCCAGCAGCAGACTTCAGGGAGTCAACTATGGCTACACCTTC
v_gene: TRBV30; abundance: NA; j_gene: TRBJ1-2; d_gene: TRBD1; CDR3aa: CAWRQGQGIGYGYTF; CDR3nt: TGTGCCTGGAGGCAGGGACAGGGTATAGGCTATGGCTACACCTTC
v_gene: TRBV19; abundance: NA; j_gene: TRBJ1-2; d_gene: NA; CDR3aa: CASSPRLPVYSNYGYTF; CDR3nt: TGTGCCAGTAGTCCTCGATTACCGGTGTACAGCAACTATGGCTACACCTTC
v_gene: TRBV6-6; abundance: NA; j_gene: TRBJ2-1; d_gene: NA; CDR3aa: CASTSGRRRVDEQFF; CDR3nt: TGTGCCAGCACCTCGGGGCGCCGGCGGGTGGATGAGCAGTTCTTC
v_gene: TRBV6-5; abundance: NA; j_gene: TRBJ2-7; d_gene: TRBD1; CDR3aa: CASSRDRASYEQYF; CDR3nt: TGTGCCAGCAGCCGCGACAGGGCCTCCTACGAGCAGTACTTC
v_gene: TRBV5-1; abundance: NA; j_gene: TRBJ2-5; d_gene: TRBD2; CDR3aa: CASRLGLAGETQYF; CDR3nt: TGCGCCAGCAGACTGGGCCTAGCGGGGGAGACCCAGTACTTC
v_gene: TRBV11-3; abundance: NA; j_gene: TRBJ2-1; d_gene: TRBD2; CDR3aa: CASSSGTISYNEQFF; CDR3nt: TGTGCCAGCAGCTCCGGGACTATCTCCTACAATGAGCAGTTCTTC
v_gene: TRBV9; abundance: NA; j_gene: TRBJ2-3; d_gene: TRBD1; CDR3aa: CASSPPSQGGADTQYF; CDR3nt: TGTGCCAGCAGCCCCCCGTCACAAGGGGGCGCAGATACGCAGTATTTT
v_gene: TRBV6-4; abundance: once; j_gene: TRBJ2-1; d_gene: NA; CDR3aa: CASSTIGGAPSEQFF; CDR3nt: TGTGCCAGCAGTACCATAGGGGGGGCTCCCAGTGAGCAGTTCTTC
v_gene: TRBV9; abundance: NA; j_gene: TRBJ1-3; d_gene: NA; CDR3aa: CASSLEGTPGNTIYF; CDR3nt: TGTGCCAGCAGCCTCGAAGGGACGCCTGGAAACACCATATATTTT
v_gene: TRBV11-3; abundance: NA; j_gene: TRBJ2-5; d_gene: NA; CDR3aa: CASSLGSRDGETQYF; CDR3nt: TGTGCCAGCAGCTTAGGTTCCCGGGACGGGGAGACCCAGTACTTC
v_gene: TRBV6-6; abundance: NA; j_gene: TRBJ2-1; d_gene: NA; CDR3aa: CASSSAPDGWEQFF; CDR3nt: TGTGCCAGCAGTTCCGCCCCGGATGGATGGGAGCAGTTCTTC
v_gene: TRBV5-6; abundance: few; j_gene: TRBJ2-7; d_gene: TRBD2; CDR3aa: CASNLWRGWYEQYF; CDR3nt: TGTGCCAGCAACCTGTGGCGGGGGTGGTACGAGCAGTACTTC
v_gene: TRBV6-5; abundance: NA; j_gene: TRBJ2-7; d_gene: NA; CDR3aa: CASSAGTVGQQYF; CDR3nt: TGTGCCAGCAGTGCCGGGACGGTGGGGCAGCAGTACTTC
v_gene: TRBV7-2; abundance: NA; j_gene: TRBJ2-7; d_gene: TRBD2; CDR3aa: CASSPAGREIHYEQYF; CDR3nt: TGTGCCAGCAGCCCCGCTGGGCGGGAGATCCACTACGAGCAGTACTTC
v_gene: TRBV6-1; abundance: few; j_gene: TRBJ2-5; d_gene: NA; CDR3aa: CASSELRGAGETQYF; CDR3nt: TGTGCCAGCAGTGAACTACGGGGGGCGGGAGAGACCCAGTACTTC
v_gene: TRBV7-9; abundance: NA; j_gene: TRBJ2-5; d_gene: NA; CDR3aa: CASSLEVAQYF; CDR3nt: TGTGCCAGCAGCTTAGAGGTGGCCCAGTACTTC
v_gene: TRBV14; abundance: NA; j_gene: TRBJ2-7; d_gene: NA; CDR3aa: CASSPTGPLNEQYF; CDR3nt: TGTGCCAGCAGCCCGACGGGACCCCTTAATGAGCAGTACTTC
v_gene: TRBV19; abundance: NA; j_gene: TRBJ1-2; d_gene: NA; CDR3aa: CASFGTDREVYGYTF; CDR3nt: TGTGCCAGTTTTGGTACGGACAGAGAAGTCTATGGCTACACCTTC
v_gene: TRBV5-1; abundance: NA; j_gene: TRBJ2-7; d_gene: TRBD1; CDR3aa: CASSAGQGYSYEQYF; CDR3nt: TGCGCCAGCAGCGCGGGACAGGGCTACTCCTACGAGCAGTACTTC
v_gene: TRBV18; abundance: NA; j_gene: TRBJ2-7; d_gene: NA; CDR3aa: CASSLGQLYEQYF; CDR3nt: TGTGCCAGCTCACTAGGACAGCTCTACGAGCAGTACTTC
v_gene: TRBV7-7; abundance: NA; j_gene: TRBJ2-5; d_gene: NA; CDR3aa: CASSLAGLNRGETQYF; CDR3nt: TGTGCCAGCAGCTTAGCGGGACTCAACCGAGGGGAGACCCAGTACTTC
v_gene: TRBV4-1; abundance: NA; j_gene: TRBJ2-2; d_gene: NA; CDR3aa: CASSLGRGNTGELFF; CDR3nt: TGCGCCAGCAGCCTCGGCCGGGGAAACACCGGGGAGCTGTTTTTT
v_gene: TRBV7-6; abundance: NA; j_gene: TRBJ2-7; d_gene: TRBD1; CDR3aa: CASSTDRGPGYEQYF; CDR3nt: TGTGCCAGCAGCACAGACAGGGGGCCCGGATACGAGCAGTACTTC
v_gene: TRBV5-6; abundance: NA; j_gene: TRBJ1-2; d_gene: TRBD1; CDR3aa: CASSTGTGGANYGYTF; CDR3nt: TGTGCCAGCAGCACCGGTACAGGGGGGGCTAACTATGGCTACACCTTC
v_gene: TRBV30; abundance: NA; j_gene: TRBJ1-4; d_gene: NA; CDR3aa: CAWSVRGVREKLFF; CDR3nt: TGTGCCTGGAGTGTACGAGGGGTCCGGGAAAAACTGTTTTTT
v_gene: TRBV11-2; abundance: NA; j_gene: TRBJ2-5; d_gene: NA; CDR3aa: CASSLGHNQETQYF; CDR3nt: TGTGCCAGCAGCTTAGGACACAACCAAGAGACCCAGTACTTC
v_gene: TRBV11-2; abundance: NA; j_gene: TRBJ1-2; d_gene: TRBD1; CDR3aa: CASSSIPGGQGVVYTF; CDR3nt: TGTGCCAGCAGCTCGATACCCGGGGGACAGGGGGTTGTCTACACCTTC
v_gene: TRBV4-2; abundance: NA; j_gene: TRBJ1-1; d_gene: NA; CDR3aa: CASSQDRRDGRQAFF; CDR3nt: TGTGCCAGCAGCCAAGATCGACGGGACGGCCGGCAAGCTTTCTTT
v_gene: TRBV9; abundance: NA; j_gene: TRBJ1-5; d_gene: NA; CDR3aa: CASSRDGTSNQPQHF; CDR3nt: TGTGCCAGCAGCAGGGACGGGACTAGCAATCAGCCCCAGCATTTT
v_gene: TRBV7-9; abundance: NA; j_gene: TRBJ1-1; d_gene: NA; CDR3aa: CASSLVGSPEAFF; CDR3nt: TGTGCCAGCAGCTTGGTAGGATCGCCTGAAGCTTTCTTT